Given below is one T cell receptor beta chain in context. This entry comes from a study of T cell responses to AZD1222 COVID-19 vaccine. Study at large: Whether given at about 4 or about 12 weeks, second doses were pooled.

This CDR3 is built from 16 residues. V gave up 1 base and J gave up 8 bases, with 20 bases separating them. The V gene's germline CDR1 is SGHTA and CDR2 FQGNSA. Sequencing was performed with immunoSEQ multiplex PCR; in TCRdb, only in-frame clones are kept and a portion is missing. The table has around 85,000 clones, 86% seen once; the top ten hold roughly 6.3%. This sequence originates from an adult in good health. The V gene is TRBV7-2, the J gene TRBJ2-5; D possibly corresponds to TRBD2 (5 bases). The specimen comprised peripheral blood, sampled on day 0 of AZD1222 vaccination. The CDR3 here is CASSLGGLSGLVTQYF. In DNA form, the CDR3 reads TGTGCCAGCAGCTTAGGAGGACTGAGCGGCCTCGTTACCCAGTACTTC. Based on the CDR3 plus reference TRBV7-2 and TRBJ2-5, the full variable domain is GAGVSQSPSNKVTEKGKDVELRCDPISGHTALYWYRQSLGQGLEFLIYFQGNSAPDKSGLPSDRFSAERTGGSVSTLTIQRTQQEDSAVYLCASSLGGLSGLVTQYFGPGTRLLVL.